Here is one TCR beta chain with its context. The antigen is not known. This sample is part of a study of graft-versus-host responses after intestinal transplantation. Study-wide context: Recipients uniformly received anti-thymocyte globulin induction, followed by tacrolimus and steroids for about 3 years.

Study-level findings and limits: An association linked early post-transplant HvG declines with peak circulating GvH clone levels.

The table came from immunoSEQ multiplex PCR; TCRdb's copy has only in-frame clones and leaves some out. This table has about 97,000 clones, 90% appearing once. Trimming cost V 0 bases and J 6 bases, with 9 bases left between them. Germline V lookup: CDR1 KGHSH, CDR2 LQKENI. The CDR3 contains 13 residues. The chain is built from TRBV18 and TRBJ2-7; perhaps TRBD2 as D (6 bases). This specimen was PBMCs, taken about 440 days after intestinal transplant. This clonotype was obtained from a human patient who received an intestinal transplant, so some T cells may come from the graft donor. The CDR3 loop is CASSPPLGGEQYF. CDR3 sequence (DNA): TGTGCCAGCTCACCACCTTTGGGGGGCGAGCAGTACTTC.